Detailed here is one T cell receptor (beta chain). The antigen is not known. The data were obtained in a study of cytomegalovirus exposure and HLA in healthy donors. Study results and caveats: Clonal expansion, a later analysis showed, was greater in HLA-associated TCR beta chains than in equally common others. Reportedly, diagnosis of cytomegalovirus status by the classifier showed high specificity and sensitivity. A few CMV-associated chains proved CMV antigen-specific in vitro. Sequencing had likely introduced a cluster of highly shared sequence variants as an artifact.

Primers for the PCR totalled 60 Vbeta and 13 Jbeta. Using immunoSEQ multiplex PCR, the repertoire was profiled, and TCRdb retains in-frame clones only, with some absent. The profile shows 74,000 or so clones, 79% of them singletons. The CDR3 has 14 residues. The germline V gene has CDR1 SNHLY and CDR2 FYNNEI. Trimming pared 5 bases from V and 3 bases from J, leaving 14 bases between. Sequencing was carried out using PBMCs. The genes are TRBV2 and TRBJ2-7; D remains ambiguous. The receptor was derived from a woman aged 40 to 50 in good health and CMV-seropositive. CDR3 bases: TGTGCCAGCAGTCCCCCGGGTAACGTCTACGAGCAGTACTTC. It yields the protein CASSPPGNVYEQYF.